The 8 T cell receptor beta chains in this list originate from one sample, sequenced in a study of shared clonotypes between healthy human individuals. Profiled with immunoSEQ multiplex PCR; TCRdb holds only in-frame clones, not every one. The sample yields hundreds of thousands of clones, approximately 95% seen once. The naive CD8 population came from CD45RO-negative cells selected for CCR7, without terminally differentiated effector memory CD45RA+ cells. The sequenced material came from naive CD8+ T cells sorted from blood. The receptors here all came from a woman in her twenties or thirties in good health.

This chain links TRBV10-2 with TRBJ2-5; possible D gene TRBD1, 5 bases. The germline V gene encodes CDR1 WSHSY and CDR2 SAAADI. Trimming left V 8 bases short and J 6 bases short, with 13 bases between. The CDR3 loop spans 12 amino acids. In nucleotides, the CDR3 is TGCGCCAGCGGGGCATCTTTAAAGACCCAGTACTTC. Translated, it gives CASGASLKTQYF.

This clone was picked up one time. The chain couples TRBV27 to TRBJ2-7, with D tentatively TRBD1 (7 bases). This CDR3 has 14 residues. Germline loops: CDR1 MNHEY, CDR2 SMNVEV (reference sequence). With 6 bases removed from V and 9 bases from J, the gap between germline ends came to 21 bases. In nucleotides, the CDR3 is TGTGCCAGCAGACGCGGGACAGCCTACGATGGGCAGTACTTC. This sequence encodes CASRRGTAYDGQYF.

This clone was picked up one time. The chain links TRBV9 to TRBJ2-2; either TRBD1 or TRBD2 may fit D (5 bases each). Deletions cut 0 bases from V and 0 bases from J, with 12 bases between. Germline V gene lookup returns CDR1 SGDLS and CDR2 YYNGEE. The CDR3 runs to 17 residues. The CDR3 DNA reads as TGTGCCAGCAGCGTAGCTCGGGGCACCGCGAACACCGGGGAGCTGTTTTTT. It codes for CASSVARGTANTGELFF.

A single count supports this clone. V usage is TRBV4-1 and J usage is TRBJ1-4; no definite D call. Germline V CDR1 and CDR2: MGHRA, YSYEKL. The CDR3 loop spans 16 amino acids. Trimming took off 1 base at V and 7 bases at J, with 16 bases between the two ends. The CDR3 DNA reads TGCGCCAGCAGCCAAGGGGCGACGGAACTAGTTGAAAAACTGTTTTTT. Translated: CASSQGATELVEKLFF.

This clone came up a few times. Other DNA sequences of this sample code for an identical CDR3. V is TRBV7-9 and J is TRBJ2-7; a possible D gene is TRBD1 (6 bases). This CDR3 spans 12 amino acids. V shed 1 base and J shed 6 bases, with 7 bases lying between them. Looked up from germline, CDR1 is SEHNR and CDR2 is FQNEAQ (reference sequence). The CDR3 nucleotides read TGTGCCAGCAGCTTAGGAGGGGGCGAGCAGTACTTC. Protein sequence: CASSLGGGEQYF.

The CDR3 DNA follows: TGCGCCAGCAGCCCACCAAGTGGGGCCGGTGATACGCAGTATTTT. Translating gives CASSPPSGAGDTQYF. The chain is built from TRBV5-1 and TRBJ2-3, with a possible D match to TRBD1 (5 bases). This CDR3 has 15 residues. Per the germline V gene, CDR1 is SGHRS and CDR2 is YFSETQ. Trimming cost V 4 bases and J 6 bases, with 18 bases left between them.

The chain is built from TRBV16 and TRBJ2-5; no clear D. The germline V gene has CDR1 KGHSY and CDR2 FQNENV. Trimming took off 5 bases at V and 2 bases at J, with 9 bases between the two ends. The CDR3 has 13 amino acids. As DNA, the CDR3 is TGTGCCAGCAGCGAGCAGGTTCAAGAGACCCAGTACTTC. It specifies CASSEQVQETQYF.

This sequence joins TRBV7-9 and TRBJ2-1; D is uncertain. The V end lost 5 bases, the J end lost 8 bases, and 10 bases lay between the germline ends. The CDR3 spans 12 residues. Germline CDR1 is SEHNR and CDR2 is FQNEAQ (reference sequence). This CDR3 is CASSLKRDEQFF. The CDR3 DNA reads as TGTGCCAGCAGCCTAAAAAGGGATGAGCAGTTCTTC.